Sequencing of this TCR beta chain was carried out in a study of blood T cell repertoires in COVID-19. Study-level background: Specimens from acute and convalescent COVID-19 originated in the United States, Italy and Spain. Nucleic acid was either cDNA or gDNA, and it came from T cells, B-cell-depleted T cells, or PBMCs.

Trimming removed 6 bases from V and 3 bases from J, with 5 bases in between. The CDR3 is 11 residues long. Germline V CDR1 and CDR2: MRHNA, SNTAGT. In the study's own analysis: The authors estimated nucleated cell counts from reference gene primer amplification. Using immunoSEQ multiplex PCR, the repertoire was profiled, and TCRdb retains in-frame clones only, with some absent. V and J calls and clone size are those listed in that table; D and trimming were worked out from the DNA. The sample has about 80,000 clones, 80% seen once. Sequencing input: peripheral blood. This chain links TRBV6-4 with TRBJ1-2; D is unresolved. The clonotype was recovered from a man between 60 and 75 years old with active or convalescent COVID-19. The CDR3 region has the DNA TGTGCCAGCAGGAGTGACTATGGCTACACCTTC. Its translation: CASRSDYGYTF.